This T cell receptor (beta chain) stems from a study of T cell responses to AZD1222 COVID-19 vaccine. Data came from immunoSEQ multiplex PCR; TCRdb stores just in-frame clones and leaves some out. The profile shows 120,000 or so clones, roughly 92% of them singletons. The length of the CDR3 is 15 residues. The V end lost 0 bases, the J end lost 2 bases, and 8 bases lay between the germline ends. Per germline, CDR1 LGHDT and CDR2 YNNKEL (reference sequence). This receptor was obtained from an adult in good health. This rearrangement joins TRBV3-1 (or the pseudogene TRBV3-2) to TRBJ1-3; D gene ambiguous. The source was peripheral blood, collected on day 0 of AZD1222 vaccination. The CDR3 bases are TGTGCCAGCAGCCAAGACCTCATCCCTGGAAACACCATATATTTT. As protein: CASSQDLIPGNTIYF.